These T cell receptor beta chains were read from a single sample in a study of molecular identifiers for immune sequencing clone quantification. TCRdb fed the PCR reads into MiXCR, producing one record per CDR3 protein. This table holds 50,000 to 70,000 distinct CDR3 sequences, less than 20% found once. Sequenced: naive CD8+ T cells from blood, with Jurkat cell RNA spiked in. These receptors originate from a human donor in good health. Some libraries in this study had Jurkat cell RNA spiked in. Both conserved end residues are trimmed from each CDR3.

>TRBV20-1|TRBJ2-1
SARDLGSGRFDEQF
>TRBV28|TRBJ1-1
ASGGRQGANTEAF
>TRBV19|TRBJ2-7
ASSMALESYEQY
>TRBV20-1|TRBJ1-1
SAPSRLQGPDLNTEAF
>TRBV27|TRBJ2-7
ASSLFRPGGSFEQY
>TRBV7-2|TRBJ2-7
ASSSSAGPPYEQY
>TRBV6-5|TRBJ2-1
ASSGGLASYNEQF
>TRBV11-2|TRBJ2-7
ASSTGMTYEQY
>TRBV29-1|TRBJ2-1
SVKLGTAYNEQF
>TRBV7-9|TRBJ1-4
ASSPLAGVDEKLS
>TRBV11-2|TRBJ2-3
ASSLIGGADTQY
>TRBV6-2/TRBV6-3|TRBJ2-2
ASSYLDGTELVPGNTGELF
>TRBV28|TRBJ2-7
ASSPRTSPGEQY
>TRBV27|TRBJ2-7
ASSLTPRVGMGEQY
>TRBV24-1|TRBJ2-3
ATSAGAGGRTDTQY
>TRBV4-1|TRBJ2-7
ASSQEGEPGEQY
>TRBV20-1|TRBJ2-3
SARSVGTDWYTQY
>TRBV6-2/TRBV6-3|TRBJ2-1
ASSSPWGAGETYNEQF
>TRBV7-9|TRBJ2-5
ASSFAAGEETQY
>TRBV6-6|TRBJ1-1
ASSYSGGSEAF
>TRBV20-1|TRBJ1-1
SARDDRANTEAF
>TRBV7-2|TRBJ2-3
ASSLRTSGSLGTQY
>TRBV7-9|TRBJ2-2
ASSHYGTGDGKSFTGELF
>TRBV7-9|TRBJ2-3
ASSSPLSTDTQY
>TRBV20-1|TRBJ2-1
SARGPGGPRNEQF
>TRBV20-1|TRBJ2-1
SASSGDSYNEQF
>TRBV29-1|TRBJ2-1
SVLGLAGENYNEQF
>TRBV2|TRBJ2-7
ASGEGGYEQY
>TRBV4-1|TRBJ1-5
ASSQVPTENQPQH
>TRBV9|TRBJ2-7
ASSVAGGSSYEQY
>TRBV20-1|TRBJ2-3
SASHSSGILVDTQY
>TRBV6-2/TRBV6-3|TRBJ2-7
ASSPGTAHEQY
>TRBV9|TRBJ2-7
ASSLLAGDYEQY
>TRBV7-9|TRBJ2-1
ASSSTGLTTYNEQF
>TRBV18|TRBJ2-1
ASSPAGSSYNEQF
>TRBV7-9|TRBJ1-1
ASSPTAGARQYTEAF
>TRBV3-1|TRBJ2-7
ASSPILGGAGDYEQY
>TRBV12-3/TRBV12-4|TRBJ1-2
ASSSPAQGDGYT
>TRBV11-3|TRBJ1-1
ASSLDRQEAF
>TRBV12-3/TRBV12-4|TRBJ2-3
ASGEWKSTDTQY
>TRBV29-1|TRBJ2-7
SVLRADLPYEQY
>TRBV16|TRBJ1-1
ASSQSPNPNTEAF
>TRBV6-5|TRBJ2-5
ASSYSIGSETQY
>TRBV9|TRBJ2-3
ASSVVAGGPSDTQY
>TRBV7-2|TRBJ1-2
ASSLMLSPNYGYT